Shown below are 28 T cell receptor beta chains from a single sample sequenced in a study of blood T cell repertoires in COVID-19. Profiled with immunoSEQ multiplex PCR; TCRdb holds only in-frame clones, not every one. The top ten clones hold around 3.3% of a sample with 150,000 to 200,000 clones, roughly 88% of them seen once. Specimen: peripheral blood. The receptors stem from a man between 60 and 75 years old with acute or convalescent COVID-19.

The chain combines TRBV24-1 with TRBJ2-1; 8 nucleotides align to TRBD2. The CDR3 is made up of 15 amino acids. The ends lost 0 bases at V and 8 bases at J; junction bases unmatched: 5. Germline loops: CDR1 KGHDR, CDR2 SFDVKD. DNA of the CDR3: TGTGCCACCAGTGATTTGGGGCGGGAGGTGGATGAGCAGTTCTTC. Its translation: CATSDLGREVDEQFF.

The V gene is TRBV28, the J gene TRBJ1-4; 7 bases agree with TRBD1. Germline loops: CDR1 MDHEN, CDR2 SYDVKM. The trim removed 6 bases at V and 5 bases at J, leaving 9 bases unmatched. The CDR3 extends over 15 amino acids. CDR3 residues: CASRPDREVNEKLFF. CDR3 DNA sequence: TGTGCCAGCAGACCTGACAGGGAAGTAAATGAAAAACTGTTTTTT.

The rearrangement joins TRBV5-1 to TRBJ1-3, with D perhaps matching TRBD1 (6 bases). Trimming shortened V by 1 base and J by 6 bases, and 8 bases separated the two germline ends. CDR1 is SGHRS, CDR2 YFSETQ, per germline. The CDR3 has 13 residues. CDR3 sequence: CASSLQGQNTIYF. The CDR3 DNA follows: TGCGCCAGCAGCTTGCAGGGGCAAAACACCATATATTTT.

The CDR3 region is CASSQVQGADTQYF. The CDR3, as DNA: TGTGCCAGTAGCCAAGTACAGGGAGCAGATACGCAGTATTTT. This sequence joins TRBV19 and TRBJ2-3; TRBD1 might be the D (6 bases). The V end lost 6 bases, the J end lost 4 bases, and 14 bases lay between the germline ends. This CDR3 spans 14 amino acids. Germline V gene data show CDR1 as LNHDA and CDR2 as SQIVND (reference sequence).

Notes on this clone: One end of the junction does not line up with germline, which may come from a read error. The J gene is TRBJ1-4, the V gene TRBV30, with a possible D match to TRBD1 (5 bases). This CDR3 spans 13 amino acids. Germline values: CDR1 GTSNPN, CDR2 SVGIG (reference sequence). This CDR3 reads CAWSARTGERLFF. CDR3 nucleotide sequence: TGTGCCTGGAGTGCCCGGACGGGGGAAAGACTGTTTTTT.

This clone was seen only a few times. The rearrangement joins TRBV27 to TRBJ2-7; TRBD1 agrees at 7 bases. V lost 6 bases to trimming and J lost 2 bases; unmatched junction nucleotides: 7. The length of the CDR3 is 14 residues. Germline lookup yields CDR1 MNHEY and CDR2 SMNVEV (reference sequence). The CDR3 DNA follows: TGTGCCAGCAGCGCGGGCAGGGGGACCTACGAGCAGTACTTC. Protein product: CASSAGRGTYEQYF.

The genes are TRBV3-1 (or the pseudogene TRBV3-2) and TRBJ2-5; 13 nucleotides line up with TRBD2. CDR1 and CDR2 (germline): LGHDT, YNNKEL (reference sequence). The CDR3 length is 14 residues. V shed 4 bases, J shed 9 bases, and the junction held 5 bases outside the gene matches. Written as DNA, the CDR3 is TGTGCCAGCAGCCTCGGACTAGCGGGAGTGGCCCAGTACTTC. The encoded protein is CASSLGLAGVAQYF.

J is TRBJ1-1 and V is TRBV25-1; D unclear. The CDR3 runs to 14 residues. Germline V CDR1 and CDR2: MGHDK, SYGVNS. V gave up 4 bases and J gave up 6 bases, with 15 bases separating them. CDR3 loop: CASSGPWGAPEAFF. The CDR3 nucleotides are TGTGCCAGCAGTGGGCCTTGGGGAGCCCCTGAAGCTTTCTTT.

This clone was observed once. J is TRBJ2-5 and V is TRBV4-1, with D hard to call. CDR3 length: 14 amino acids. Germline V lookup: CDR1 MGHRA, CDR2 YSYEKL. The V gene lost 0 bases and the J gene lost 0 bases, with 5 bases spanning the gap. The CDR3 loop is CASSQDLYQETQYF. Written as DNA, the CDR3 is TGCGCCAGCAGCCAAGACTTGTACCAAGAGACCCAGTACTTC.

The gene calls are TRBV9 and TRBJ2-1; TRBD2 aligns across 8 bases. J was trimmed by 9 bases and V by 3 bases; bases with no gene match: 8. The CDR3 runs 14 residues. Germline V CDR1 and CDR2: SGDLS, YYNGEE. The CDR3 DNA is TGTGCCAGCAGCGGGGGACTAGGGGAGCGTGAGCAGTTCTTC. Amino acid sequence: CASSGGLGEREQFF. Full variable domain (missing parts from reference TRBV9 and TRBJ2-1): DSGVTQTPKHLITATGQRVTLRCSPRSGDLSVYWYQQSLDQGLQFLIQYYNGEERAKGNILERFSAQQFPDLHSELNLSSLELGDSALYFCASSGGLGEREQFFGPGTRLTVL.

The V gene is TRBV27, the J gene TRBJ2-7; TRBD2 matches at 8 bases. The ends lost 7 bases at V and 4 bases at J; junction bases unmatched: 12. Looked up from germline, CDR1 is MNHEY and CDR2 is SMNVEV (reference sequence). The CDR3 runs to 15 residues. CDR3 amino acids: CASTIMAGGAYEQYF. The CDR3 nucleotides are TGTGCCAGCACCATCATGGCGGGAGGAGCTTACGAGCAGTACTTC.

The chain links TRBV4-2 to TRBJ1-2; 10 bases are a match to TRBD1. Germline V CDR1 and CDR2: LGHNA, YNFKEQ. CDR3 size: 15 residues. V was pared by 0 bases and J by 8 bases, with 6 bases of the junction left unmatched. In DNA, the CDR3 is TGTGCCAGCAGCCAAGAGAGACAGGGGGCGAGCGGCTACACCTTC. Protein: CASSQERQGASGYTF.

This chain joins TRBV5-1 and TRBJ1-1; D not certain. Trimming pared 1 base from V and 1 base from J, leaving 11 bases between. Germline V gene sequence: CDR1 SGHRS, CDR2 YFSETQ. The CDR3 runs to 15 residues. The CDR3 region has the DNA TGCGCCAGCAGCTTGTTGGGCAGCCAGAACACTGAAGCTTTCTTT. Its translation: CASSLLGSQNTEAFF. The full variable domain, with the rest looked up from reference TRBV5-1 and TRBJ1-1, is KAGVTQTPRYLIKTRGQQVTLSCSPISGHRSVSWYQQTPGQGLQFLFEYFSETQRNKGNFPGRFSGRQFSNSRSEMNVSTLELGDSALYLCASSLLGSQNTEAFFGQGTRLTVV.

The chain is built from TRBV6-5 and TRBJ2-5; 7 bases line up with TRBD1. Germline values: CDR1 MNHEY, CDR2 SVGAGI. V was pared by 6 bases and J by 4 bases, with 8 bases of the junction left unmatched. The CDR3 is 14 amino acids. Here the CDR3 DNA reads TGTGCCAGCAGGCCGACAGGGCAGCCAGAGACCCAGTACTTC. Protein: CASRPTGQPETQYF.

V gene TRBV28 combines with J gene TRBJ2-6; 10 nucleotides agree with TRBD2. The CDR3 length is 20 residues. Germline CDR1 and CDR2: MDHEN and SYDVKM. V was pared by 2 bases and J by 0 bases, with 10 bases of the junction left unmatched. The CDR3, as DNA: TGTGCCAGCAGTTTAGGGGGAAGCGGGAGGGCTTCCTCTGGGGCCAACGTCCTGACTTTC. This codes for CASSLGGSGRASSGANVLTF.

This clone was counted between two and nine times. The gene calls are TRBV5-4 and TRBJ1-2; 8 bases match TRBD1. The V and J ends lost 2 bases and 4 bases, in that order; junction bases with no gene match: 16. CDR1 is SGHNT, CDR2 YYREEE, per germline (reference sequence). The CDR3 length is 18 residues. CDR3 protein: CASSFGGTGSGGPYGYTF. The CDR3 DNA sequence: TGTGCCAGCAGCTTCGGGGGGACAGGCTCCGGGGGCCCCTATGGCTACACCTTC.

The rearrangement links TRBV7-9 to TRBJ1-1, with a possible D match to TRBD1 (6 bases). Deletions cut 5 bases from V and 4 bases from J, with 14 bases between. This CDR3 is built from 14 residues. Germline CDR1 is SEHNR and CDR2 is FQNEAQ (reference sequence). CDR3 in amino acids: CASSLLGGLTEAFF. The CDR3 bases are TGTGCCAGCAGCCTACTGGGGGGGCTCACTGAAGCTTTCTTT.

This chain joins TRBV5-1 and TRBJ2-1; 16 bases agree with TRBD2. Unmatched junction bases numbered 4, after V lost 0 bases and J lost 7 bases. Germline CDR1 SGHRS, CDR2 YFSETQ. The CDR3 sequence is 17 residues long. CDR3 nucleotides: TGCGCCAGCAGCTTGGGTGGGACTAGCGGGAGGGTGAATGAGCAGTTCTTC. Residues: CASSLGGTSGRVNEQFF. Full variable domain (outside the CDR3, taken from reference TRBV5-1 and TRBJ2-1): KAGVTQTPRYLIKTRGQQVTLSCSPISGHRSVSWYQQTPGQGLQFLFEYFSETQRNKGNFPGRFSGRQFSNSRSEMNVSTLELGDSALYLCASSLGGTSGRVNEQFFGPGTRLTVL.

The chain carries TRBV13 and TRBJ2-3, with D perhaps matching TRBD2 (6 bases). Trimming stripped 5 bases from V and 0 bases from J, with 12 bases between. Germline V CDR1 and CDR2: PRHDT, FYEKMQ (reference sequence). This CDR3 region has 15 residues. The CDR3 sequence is CASSPGTASTDTQYF. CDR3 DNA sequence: TGTGCCAGCAGCCCCGGGACTGCGAGCACAGATACGCAGTATTTT.

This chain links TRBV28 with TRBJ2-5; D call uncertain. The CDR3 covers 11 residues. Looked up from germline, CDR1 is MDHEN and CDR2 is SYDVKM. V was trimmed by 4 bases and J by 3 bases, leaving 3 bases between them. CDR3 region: CASSYKETQYF. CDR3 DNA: TGTGCCAGCAGTTACAAAGAGACCCAGTACTTC.

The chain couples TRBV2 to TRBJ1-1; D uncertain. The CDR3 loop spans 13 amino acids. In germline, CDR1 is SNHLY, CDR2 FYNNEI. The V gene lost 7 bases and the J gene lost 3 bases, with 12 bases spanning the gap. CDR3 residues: CASTSAGYTEAFF. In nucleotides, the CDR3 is TGTGCCAGCACATCAGCGGGGTACACTGAAGCTTTCTTT.

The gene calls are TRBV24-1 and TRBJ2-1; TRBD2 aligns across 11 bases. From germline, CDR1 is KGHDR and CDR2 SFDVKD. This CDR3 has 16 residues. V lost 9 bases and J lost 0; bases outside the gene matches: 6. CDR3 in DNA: TGTGCCACCCAAGGGACTAGCGGCTACTCCTACAATGAGCAGTTCTTC. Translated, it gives CATQGTSGYSYNEQFF.

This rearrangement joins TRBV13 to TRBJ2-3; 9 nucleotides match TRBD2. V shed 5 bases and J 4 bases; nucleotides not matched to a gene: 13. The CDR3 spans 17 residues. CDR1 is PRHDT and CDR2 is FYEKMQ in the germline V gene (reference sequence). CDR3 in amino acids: CASSHGRLAVTADTQYF. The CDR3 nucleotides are TGTGCCAGCAGCCATGGGAGACTAGCGGTAACCGCAGATACGCAGTATTTT.

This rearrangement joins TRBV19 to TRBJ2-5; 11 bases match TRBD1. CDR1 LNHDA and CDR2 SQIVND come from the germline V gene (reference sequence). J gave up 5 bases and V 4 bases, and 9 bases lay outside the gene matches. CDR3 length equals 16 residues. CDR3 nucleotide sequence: TGTGCCAGTAGTAACCCCCGGGACAGGGGGGTGGAGACCCAGTACTTC. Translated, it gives CASSNPRDRGVETQYF.

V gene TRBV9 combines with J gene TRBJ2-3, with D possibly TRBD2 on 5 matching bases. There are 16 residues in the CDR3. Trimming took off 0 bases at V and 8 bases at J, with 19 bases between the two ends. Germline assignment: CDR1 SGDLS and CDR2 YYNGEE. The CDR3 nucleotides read TGTGCCAGCAGCGTAGAACGAGGGATCATGGGAACTACGCAGTATTTT. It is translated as CASSVERGIMGTTQYF. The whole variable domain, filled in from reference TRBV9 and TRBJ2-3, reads DSGVTQTPKHLITATGQRVTLRCSPRSGDLSVYWYQQSLDQGLQFLIQYYNGEERAKGNILERFSAQQFPDLHSELNLSSLELGDSALYFCASSVERGIMGTTQYFGPGTRLTVL.

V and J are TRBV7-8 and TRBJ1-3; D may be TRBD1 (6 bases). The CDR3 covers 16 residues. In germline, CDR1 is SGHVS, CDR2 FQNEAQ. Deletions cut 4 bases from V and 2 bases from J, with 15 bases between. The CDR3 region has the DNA TGTGCCAGCAGCTCGCACGACCGGGACACTGGAAACACCATATATTTT. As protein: CASSSHDRDTGNTIYF.

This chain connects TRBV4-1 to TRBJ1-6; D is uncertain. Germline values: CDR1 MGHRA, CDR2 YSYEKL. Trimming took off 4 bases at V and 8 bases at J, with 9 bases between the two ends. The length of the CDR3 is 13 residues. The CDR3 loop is CASSLVTDSPLHF. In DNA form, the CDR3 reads TGCGCCAGCAGCCTTGTGACTGATTCACCCCTCCACTTT.

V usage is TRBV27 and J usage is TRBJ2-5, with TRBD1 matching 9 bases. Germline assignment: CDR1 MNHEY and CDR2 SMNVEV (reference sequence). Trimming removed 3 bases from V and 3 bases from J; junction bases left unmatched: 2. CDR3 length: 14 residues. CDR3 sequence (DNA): TGTGCCAGCAGTTTTACAGGGGGCAAAGAGACCCAGTACTTC. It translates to CASSFTGGKETQYF.